The rows below give T cell receptor beta chains drawn from one sample of a study of CD8 T cells in Susac syndrome. TCRdb used MiXCR to reprocess the immunoSEQ multiplex PCR reads, holding one entry per CDR3 protein. In the table there are some 150,000 distinct CDR3 sequences, nearly 97% of which are singletons. The sample was CD4+ T cells from PBMCs. The receptors shown here come from a human donor with Susac syndrome. CDR3s include the opening cysteine and the closing phenylalanine or tryptophan. D genes are given only for firm matches. Part of the rows lack a size; the others show once, few, many or a class for expanded clones.

v_call	d_call	j_call	clone_size	cdr3_nt	cdr3_aa
TRBV7-8	TRBD2	TRBJ2-1	once	TGTGCCAGCAGCAGGCCCAGAGGGGCTAGCGGGGGGGCGGGGCACAATGAGCAGTTCTTC	CASSRPRGASGGAGHNEQFF
TRBV20-1	.	TRBJ2-1	.	TGCAGTGCTAGGGTCTTTGAGGGGCAGTACAATGAGCAGTTCTTC	CSARVFEGQYNEQFF
TRBV29-1	TRBD1	TRBJ2-1	.	TGCAGCGTTGAAGGGACAGGAAGGTCCTACAATGAGCAGTTCTTC	CSVEGTGRSYNEQFF
TRBV12-3/TRBV12-4	.	TRBJ2-1	.	TGTGCCAGCAGGTTTGCCGGGACGGCAAGGGGCAATGAGCAGTTCTTC	CASRFAGTARGNEQFF
TRBV24-1	.	TRBJ2-5	.	TGTGCCACCAGTGATCAAAGCGGGCCCGGAGAGACCCAGTACTTC	CATSDQSGPGETQYF
TRBV7-4	.	TRBJ1-1	.	TGTGCCAGATACACACTCTGGGGTTCTCCTGAAGCTTTCTTT	CARYTLWGSPEAFF
TRBV5-1	.	TRBJ1-3	.	TGCGCCAGCAGCGTCGACAGTAGCTCTGGAAACACCATATATTTT	CASSVDSSSGNTIYF
TRBV20-1	.	TRBJ2-5	.	TGCAGTGCTACCATCGGCGGGGTCGGAGAGACCCAGTACTTC	CSATIGGVGETQYF
TRBV20-1	TRBD2	TRBJ2-3	.	TGCAGTGCCTCCCCTGGGACTACTGCTTATAGCACAGATACGCAGTATTTT	CSASPGTTAYSTDTQYF
TRBV12-3/TRBV12-4	.	TRBJ1-1	.	TGTGCCAGCAGTTTAAGGAGGACTGAAGCTTTCTTT	CASSLRRTEAFF
TRBV2	TRBD1	TRBJ1-2	.	TGTGCCAGCAGTGAAGGGGACAGGGCGGGTAACTATGGCTACACCTTC	CASSEGDRAGNYGYTF
TRBV20-1	TRBD2	TRBJ2-1	.	TGCAGTGCCTCAATGGCGCGGGGGGGAAACAATGAGCAGTTCTTC	CSASMARGGNNEQFF
TRBV7-9	TRBD1	TRBJ2-2	once	TGTGCCAGCAGCGCGACAGGGGCCGGGGAGCTGTTTTTT	CASSATGAGELFF
TRBV5-1	.	TRBJ2-3	once	TGCGCCAGCAGCCCGGACACCCGTGCGCAGTATTTT	CASSPDTRAQYF
TRBV12-3/TRBV12-4	.	TRBJ1-2	.	TGTGCCAGCAGGCTCCGGGACACGGTCTATGGCTACACCTTC	CASRLRDTVYGYTF
TRBV19	.	TRBJ2-2	.	TGTGCCAGTACCCATGCGAAGGGCAGTCGACTAAGGGGTACCGGGGAGCTGTTTTTT	CASTHAKGSRLRGTGELFF
TRBV28	TRBD2	TRBJ2-1	.	TGTGCCGGTCAGGGCCCACTAGCGGGATTCAATGAGCAGTTCTTC	CAGQGPLAGFNEQFF
TRBV7-2	TRBD2	TRBJ2-6	.	TGTGCCAGCAGCTCGTCACAGCTAGCGGGGAGCTCTGGGGCCAACGTCCTGACTTTC	CASSSSQLAGSSGANVLTF
TRBV15	.	TRBJ2-2	.	TGTGCCACCAGCAGAGACCCGACAGACACCGGGGAGCTGTTTTTT	CATSRDPTDTGELFF
TRBV18	.	TRBJ2-1	.	TGTGCCAGCTCACCACGAAGGTTCGATGAGCAGTTCTTC	CASSPRRFDEQFF
TRBV21-1	.	TRBJ1-1	few	TGTGCCAGCAGCAAAACAGGGAACACTGAAGCTTTCTTT	CASSKTGNTEAFF
TRBV19	.	TRBJ2-1	.	TGTGCCAGTAGTGCCACTTACAATGAGCAGTTCTTC	CASSATYNEQFF
TRBV5-1	.	TRBJ2-7	.	TGCGCCAGCAGCCCCTTTTCAACTGAATCCTACGAGCAGTACTTC	CASSPFSTESYEQYF
TRBV29-1	.	TRBJ1-3	.	TGCAGCGTTGGAGACGCTCGCTCTGGAAACACCATATATTTT	CSVGDARSGNTIYF